The present TCR beta chain was sequenced within a study of blood T cell repertoires in COVID-19. As for the study in general: Material from acute and convalescent COVID-19 was sourced from the United States, Italy and Spain. Sample material is recorded as cDNA or gDNA derived from T cells, B-cell-depleted T cells, or PBMCs.

The authors' processing: Researchers report that nucleated cell counts were estimated from reference gene primer amplification. Only in-frame clones appear in the TCRdb table, and some are missing; sequencing was by immunoSEQ multiplex PCR. V, J and clone size are those of that table, while D and trimming were read from the DNA. In the table there are some 100,000 clones, about 88% of which are singletons. This CDR3 contains 14 residues. Trimming removed 0 bases at V and 1 base at J, with 7 bases between. The germline V gene has CDR1 SGHTA and CDR2 FQGNSA. The receptor was isolated from a man in his thirties or forties in a cohort sampled during active COVID-19. The sequenced sample consisted of peripheral blood. The chain employs TRBV7-2 and TRBJ2-7; D is undetermined. As DNA, the CDR3 is TGTGCCAGCAGCTTAGCTTCGGTTTCCTACGAGCAGTACTTC. Protein: CASSLASVSYEQYF.